This TCR beta chain appears in the sequencing data of a study of blood T cell repertoires in COVID-19. Study-wide background: Material from acute and convalescent COVID-19 was sourced from the United States, Italy and Spain. In each case, the material was cDNA or gDNA derived from T cells, B-cell-depleted T cells, or PBMCs.

Those who participated ranged in age from about 18 to 89 years and resided in around 22 US areas. How the authors handled the data: Reference gene primer amplification yielded estimated nucleated cell counts. Generated by immunoSEQ multiplex PCR, the TCRdb table keeps only in-frame clones and is missing some. For V, J and clone size, that table is used; D and trimming come from the DNA. This table holds more than 200,000 clones, roughly 89% found once. This CDR3 comprises 17 residues. CDR1 is SGHVS, CDR2 FQNEAQ, per germline. V lost 1 base to trimming and J lost 3 bases; unmatched junction nucleotides: 6.

V and J are TRBV7-8 and TRBJ1-5, with 10 bases identical to TRBD1. The sample consisted of PBMCs or T cells enriched from blood (not recorded which). The TCR sequence derives from a woman in her thirties with acute COVID-19. The CDR3 coding sequence is TGTGCCAGCAGCTTAGTATCGACAGGGGGCAACAATCAGCCCCAGCATTTT. Protein: CASSLVSTGGNNQPQHF.